A selection of T cell receptor beta chains follows, all from one sample in a study of blood T cell repertoires in COVID-19. TCRdb keeps only in-frame clones here, not all; method: immunoSEQ multiplex PCR. The profile shows 150,000 to 200,000 clones, about 84% of them singletons. Specimen: PBMCs or T cells enriched from blood (not recorded which). These receptors were obtained from a man aged 35-49 years who had recovered from COVID-19. CDR3s leave out the opening cysteine and the closing phenylalanine or tryptophan. Fields, in order: V gene, CDR3 length, CDR3 protein.

TRBV27 | 11 | ASSFGLSYGYT
TRBV2 | 13 | ASRRGGSYNSPLH
TRBV6-2/TRBV6-3 | 14 | ASSSSGTSGTGELF
TRBV7-6 | 14 | ASSPGQGAAGNTIY
TRBV6-5 | 12 | ASNPGTANSPLH
TRBV10-3 | 12 | AIKAGAVPHEQY
TRBV19 | 13 | ASSMDMGSYNEQF
TRBV12-5 | 10 | ASGFSSYEQY
TRBV18 | 14 | ASSPLTGPLNEKLF
TRBV10-2 | 13 | ASSEMTAYRYGYT
TRBV11-1 | 12 | ASRAQGDTGELF
TRBV2 | 12 | ASSAGPRRNEQF
TRBV27 | 13 | ASSLSDRTGNGYT
TRBV19 | 15 | ASRTGQGASSNQPQH
TRBV9 | 13 | ASSDGTSGRNEQF
TRBV19 | 14 | ASSSKSGGERDTQY
TRBV3-1/TRBV3-2 | 9 | ASSLGETQY
TRBV2 | 13 | ASSGTGDFNVGAF
TRBV6-5 | 10 | ASRGANTEAF
TRBV14 | 13 | ASSHRDRGSYEQY
TRBV7-6 | 14 | ASSLGVAGGTDTQY
TRBV5-4 | 14 | ASSLEPGQGTSPLH
TRBV7-6 | 14 | ASSLLGGQYYNEQF
TRBV9 | 11 | ASSVGQGLGYT
TRBV12-5 | 12 | ASGLSGFNTEAF
TRBV7-7 | 13 | ASSPSAGTTGELF
TRBV5-1 | 12 | ASSQTGTGDTQY
TRBV2 | 14 | ASCLGLAGSYNEQF
TRBV5-1 | 12 | ASSLRVGTDTQY
TRBV11-2 | 13 | ASSFASGVTGELF
TRBV7-2 | 12 | ASSRAAGARGYT
TRBV29-1 | 14 | SVEPPQTGENTEAF
TRBV7-9 | 13 | ASSLSAALNTEAF
TRBV6-5 | 12 | ASTGGDSHTEAF
TRBV10-3 | 12 | AISIGQGKSEAF
TRBV5-6 | 10 | ASSLATTEAF
TRBV7-9 | 12 | ASSSGQGVEGYT
TRBV3-1/TRBV3-2 | 12 | ASSQEEGGETQY
TRBV19 | 12 | ASRQGAGANVLT
TRBV7-7 | 13 | ASSSGLADTDTQY
TRBV19 | 13 | ASSIAGGRTDTQY
TRBV20-1 | 14 | SASPPSGVIQETQY
TRBV14 | 12 | ASSRRGGTDTQY
TRBV7-8 | 14 | ASSLAGALANEKLF
TRBV7-9 | 10 | ASSFSGSPLH
TRBV24-1 | 13 | ATSRTGEVYNEQF
TRBV3-1/TRBV3-2 | 11 | ASSQDRFNEQF
TRBV3-1/TRBV3-2 | 14 | ASSTTGASTNEKLF